These 10 T cell receptor beta chains share one sample of origin, sequenced in a study of cytomegalovirus exposure and HLA in healthy donors. Primers for the PCR totalled 60 Vbeta and 13 Jbeta. Assay: immunoSEQ multiplex PCR; the TCRdb copy retains only in-frame clones and omits some. The specimen's table records 150,000 or so clones. Sequencing was done on a sample of PBMCs. These receptors were collected from a man aged 30 to 45 in good health and CMV-seronegative.

The V call is TRBV6-5, the J call TRBJ1-5; maybe TRBD1 (5 bases). V dropped 8 bases and J dropped 0 bases, with 14 bases sitting between them. Germline V gene lookup returns CDR1 MNHEY and CDR2 SVGAGI. CDR3 size: 15 residues. This CDR3 is CASATDISSNQPQHF. The CDR3 DNA is TGTGCCAGCGCAACGGACATATCTAGCAATCAGCCCCAGCATTTT.

V usage is TRBV10-1 and J usage is TRBJ1-1, with D perhaps matching TRBD1 (6 bases). Deletions cut 4 bases from V and 11 bases from J, with 23 bases between. The CDR3 spans 15 residues. Germline lookup yields CDR1 WNHNN and CDR2 SYGVQD (reference sequence). For the CDR3, the DNA is TGCGCCAGCAGTGGAGTTACAGGGAAGGGTAGTTTGGCTTTCTTT. This translates into CASSGVTGKGSLAFF.

The chain has TRBV6-1 and TRBJ1-2; 7 bases line up with TRBD1. The germline V gene encodes CDR1 MNHNS and CDR2 SASEGT. V was clipped by 9 bases and J by 2 bases; unmatched bases: 3. The length of the CDR3 is 12 residues. CDR3 sequence (DNA): TGTGCCAGTTTACAGGGGAACTATGGCTACACCTTC. Encoded protein: CASLQGNYGYTF.

The chain joins TRBV28 to TRBJ1-2; the D gene is possibly TRBD1 (6 bases). The length of the CDR3 is 17 residues. CDR1 and CDR2 from the germline V gene are MDHEN and SYDVKM. Trimming shortened V by 5 bases and J by 0 bases, and 19 bases separated the two germline ends. CDR3 sequence (DNA): TGTGCCAGCAGTCCCCCGACAGGATCCCATTCTAACTATGGCTACACCTTC. Translating gives CASSPPTGSHSNYGYTF.

The chain carries TRBV11-2 and TRBJ1-5; D is unclear. V shed 6 bases and J shed 6 bases, with 15 bases lying between them. Per the germline V gene, CDR1 is SGHAT and CDR2 is FQNNGV. This CDR3 comprises 14 residues. In DNA form, the CDR3 reads TGTGCCAGCAGATATTTAGGAGATGGTCAGCCCCAGCATTTT. Translating it yields CASRYLGDGQPQHF.

This chain links TRBV10-3 with TRBJ1-1; D gene ambiguous. With 7 bases removed from V and 1 base from J, the gap between germline ends came to 10 bases. Germline CDR1 ENHRY, CDR2 SYGVKD. This CDR3 is 13 amino acids long. CDR3 residues: CAINARGNTEAFF. The CDR3 nucleotides are TGTGCCATCAACGCGCGGGGGAACACTGAAGCTTTCTTT.

This chain links TRBV6-6 with TRBJ1-1; 9 bases agree with TRBD1. The CDR3 is made up of 13 amino acids. Germline V gene sequence: CDR1 MNHNY, CDR2 SVGAGI (reference sequence). Unmatched junction bases numbered 7, after V lost 7 bases and J lost 7 bases. The CDR3 DNA sequence: TGTGCCAGCATTTTCGGACAGGGGAATGAAGCTTTCTTT. This encodes CASIFGQGNEAFF.

The J gene is TRBJ2-2, the V gene TRBV4-3, with D possibly matching TRBD1 (6 bases). Per germline, CDR1 LGHNA and CDR2 YSLEER. The CDR3 sequence is 15 residues long. V lost 5 bases and J 4 bases, leaving 14 bases between the germline ends. This CDR3 reads CASSYRAMGTGELFF. Written as DNA, the CDR3 is TGCGCCAGCAGCTACAGGGCCATGGGCACCGGGGAGCTGTTTTTT.

V and J are TRBV5-1 and TRBJ2-5; D unresolved. The DNA end lines up better with TRBJ2-7; the J call may be wrong. Germline V CDR1 and CDR2: SGHRS, YFSETQ. The CDR3 totals 14 residues. The CDR3 spells CASSLGLEYYEQYF. The CDR3 DNA reads as TGCGCCAGCAGCTTGGGATTAGAGTACTACGAGCAGTACTTC.

The CDR3 region is CSGTGTGGTEAFF. CDR3 sequence (DNA): TGCAGCGGTACCGGGACAGGGGGCACTGAAGCTTTCTTT. The rearrangement uses TRBV29-1 and TRBJ1-1; TRBD1 matches at 11 bases. After removal of 7 bases from V and 4 bases from J, the junction contained 5 bases not matched to a gene. Germline V gene sequence: CDR1 SQVTM, CDR2 ANQGSEA. The CDR3 totals 13 residues.